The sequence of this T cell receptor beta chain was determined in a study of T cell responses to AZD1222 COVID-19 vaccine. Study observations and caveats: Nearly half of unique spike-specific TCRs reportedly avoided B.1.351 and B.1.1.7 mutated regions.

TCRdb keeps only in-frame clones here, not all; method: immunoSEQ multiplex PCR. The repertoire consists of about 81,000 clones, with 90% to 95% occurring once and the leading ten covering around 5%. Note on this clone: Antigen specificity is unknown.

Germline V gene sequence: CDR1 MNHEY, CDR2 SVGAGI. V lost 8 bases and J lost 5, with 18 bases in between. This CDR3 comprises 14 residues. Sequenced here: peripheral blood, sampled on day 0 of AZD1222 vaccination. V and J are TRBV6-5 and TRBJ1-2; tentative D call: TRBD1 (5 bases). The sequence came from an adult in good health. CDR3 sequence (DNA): TGTGCCAGCGCCGGGACCGTGCGTGGATATGGCTACACCTTC. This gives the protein CASAGTVRGYGYTF.